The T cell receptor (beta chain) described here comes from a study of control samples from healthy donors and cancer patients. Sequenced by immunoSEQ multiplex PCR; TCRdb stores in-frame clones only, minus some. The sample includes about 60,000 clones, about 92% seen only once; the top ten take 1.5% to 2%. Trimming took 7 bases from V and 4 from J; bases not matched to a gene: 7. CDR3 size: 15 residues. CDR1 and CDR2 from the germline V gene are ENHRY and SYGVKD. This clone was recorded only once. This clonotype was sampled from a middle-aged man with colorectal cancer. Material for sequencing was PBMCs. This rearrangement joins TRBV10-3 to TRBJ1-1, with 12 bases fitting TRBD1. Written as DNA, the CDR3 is TGTGCCATCAAAGGGACAGGGGGCCTCAGCACTGAAGCTTTCTTT. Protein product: CAIKGTGGLSTEAFF.